This T cell receptor (beta chain) was sequenced during a study of blood T cell repertoires in COVID-19. About the study: Sources were T cells, B-cell-depleted T cells, or PBMCs; the material itself was cDNA or gDNA.

Germline V CDR1 and CDR2: SQVTM, ANQGSEA. The CDR3 sequence is 13 residues long. The junction had 8 bases not matched to a gene; V was cut back by 6 bases and J by 6 bases. Per the original methods: For nucleated cells, counts were estimated from reference gene primer amplification. Generated by immunoSEQ multiplex PCR, the TCRdb table keeps only in-frame clones and is missing some. D and trimming were read from the DNA, whereas the V and J calls and clone size are those reported in that table. The sample yields about 250,000 clones, roughly 91% seen once. Sequenced: peripheral blood. This sequence joins TRBV29-1 and TRBJ1-2; 9 bases agree with TRBD1. The TCR comes from a man aged 25-45 years with acute or convalescent COVID-19. This CDR3 is CSVGQGGGHGYTF. CDR3 nucleotides: TGCAGCGTGGGACAGGGAGGGGGGCATGGCTACACCTTC.